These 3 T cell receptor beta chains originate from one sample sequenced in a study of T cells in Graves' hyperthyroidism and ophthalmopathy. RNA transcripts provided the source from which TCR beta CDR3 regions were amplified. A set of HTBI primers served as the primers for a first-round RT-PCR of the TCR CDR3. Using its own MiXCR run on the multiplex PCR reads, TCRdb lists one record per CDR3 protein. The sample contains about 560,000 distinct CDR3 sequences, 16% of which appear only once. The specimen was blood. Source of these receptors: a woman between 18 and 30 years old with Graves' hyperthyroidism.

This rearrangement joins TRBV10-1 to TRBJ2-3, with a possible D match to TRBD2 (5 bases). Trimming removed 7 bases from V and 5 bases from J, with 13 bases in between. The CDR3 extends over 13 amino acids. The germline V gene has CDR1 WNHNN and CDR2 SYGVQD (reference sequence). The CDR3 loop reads CASMPGVVDTQYF. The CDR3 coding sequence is TGCGCCAGCATGCCCGGGGTTGTAGATACGCAGTATTTT.

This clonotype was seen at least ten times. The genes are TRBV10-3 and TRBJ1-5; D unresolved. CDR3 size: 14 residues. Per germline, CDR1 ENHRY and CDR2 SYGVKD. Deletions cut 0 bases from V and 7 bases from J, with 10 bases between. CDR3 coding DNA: TGTGCCATCAGTGAGTCAGGAGGCCCGCAGCCCCAGCATTTT. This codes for CAISESGGPQPQHF.

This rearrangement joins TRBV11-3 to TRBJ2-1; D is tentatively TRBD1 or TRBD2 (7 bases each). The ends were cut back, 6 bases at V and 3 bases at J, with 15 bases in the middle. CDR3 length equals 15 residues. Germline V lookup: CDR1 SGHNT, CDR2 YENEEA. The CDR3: CASSSRGGVYNEQFF. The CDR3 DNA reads TGTGCCAGCAGTTCCAGGGGGGGGGTCTACAATGAGCAGTTCTTC.